Listed below are T cell receptor beta chains from one sample, sequenced in a study of blood T cell repertoires in COVID-19. TCRdb keeps only in-frame clones here, not all; method: immunoSEQ multiplex PCR. This table holds under 150,000 clones, about four fifths found once. The source material was peripheral blood. The receptors shown here come from a human donor with acute or convalescent COVID-19. The donor label of this sample is uncertain. Both conserved end residues are part of each CDR3. The D gene is left open where the match is weak. Size tells how often a clone was seen (once, few, many) or the class of an expanded clone, and some rows leave it out.

v_call: TRBV19
j_call: TRBJ1-2
d_call: TRBD1
clone_size: .
cdr3_aa: CASTPGQANYGYTF
cdr3_nt: TGTGCCAGTACTCCGGGACAGGCTAACTATGGCTACACCTTC

v_call: TRBV13
j_call: TRBJ1-2
d_call: TRBD1
clone_size: .
cdr3_aa: CASSIQQGAGYGYTF
cdr3_nt: TGTGCCAGCAGCATTCAACAGGGGGCTGGCTATGGCTACACCTTC

v_call: TRBV11-3
j_call: TRBJ2-3
d_call: .
clone_size: .
cdr3_aa: CASSLGGVRTDTQYF
cdr3_nt: TGTGCCAGCAGCTTAGGGGGGGTCCGCACAGATACGCAGTATTTT

v_call: TRBV19
j_call: TRBJ1-6
d_call: TRBD1
clone_size: .
cdr3_aa: CASSRTGNNSPLHF
cdr3_nt: TGTGCCAGTAGTAGGACAGGGAATAATTCACCCCTCCACTTT

v_call: TRBV5-4
j_call: TRBJ1-1
d_call: .
clone_size: few
cdr3_aa: CASSLDRNTEAFF
cdr3_nt: TGTGCCAGCAGCTTGGACAGAAACACTGAAGCTTTCTTT

v_call: TRBV25-1
j_call: TRBJ2-3
d_call: TRBD2
clone_size: once
cdr3_aa: CASSAYSGGPGTDTQYF
cdr3_nt: TGTGCCAGCAGTGCGTATAGCGGGGGGCCTGGGACAGATACGCAGTATTTT

v_call: TRBV6-5
j_call: TRBJ1-1
d_call: .
clone_size: .
cdr3_aa: CASSYSGDLTEAFF
cdr3_nt: TGTGCCAGCAGTTACTCCGGGGATCTTACTGAAGCTTTCTTT

v_call: TRBV10-3
j_call: TRBJ1-6
d_call: TRBD1
clone_size: few
cdr3_aa: CAISEGRQGATNSPLHF
cdr3_nt: TGTGCCATCAGTGAGGGAAGACAGGGGGCGACTAATTCACCCCTCCACTTT

v_call: TRBV14
j_call: TRBJ1-1
d_call: .
clone_size: few
cdr3_aa: CQVTEAFF
cdr3_nt: TGTCAGGTTACTGAAGCTTTCTTT

v_call: TRBV7-3
j_call: TRBJ1-2
d_call: .
clone_size: .
cdr3_aa: CASSLNGAGGYTF
cdr3_nt: TGTGCCAGCAGCTTAAACGGGGCGGGAGGCTACACCTTC

v_call: TRBV5-4
j_call: TRBJ2-2
d_call: TRBD2
clone_size: .
cdr3_aa: CASNKLAGDANTGELFF
cdr3_nt: TGTGCCAGCAACAAGTTAGCGGGGGATGCGAACACCGGGGAGCTGTTTTTT

v_call: TRBV4-1
j_call: TRBJ1-2
d_call: .
clone_size: .
cdr3_aa: CASSQSPQGGGQGYTF
cdr3_nt: TGCGCCAGCAGCCAATCGCCCCAGGGCGGGGGGCAAGGCTACACCTTC